The 27 T cell receptor beta chains reported below all come from one sample, sequenced in a study of shared clonotypes between healthy human individuals. This table comes from immunoSEQ multiplex PCR, and its TCRdb copy is limited to in-frame clones, with some not included. This sample has some 2,500,000 clones, with roughly 93% found just once. Sequenced sample: naive CD4+ T cells from PBMCs. The subset denotes: CD45RA+ positively selected. The receptors were sampled from a man between 18 and 29 years old in good health. Some clones in this sample may be carry-over from other donors' samples.

The chain uses TRBV4-2 and TRBJ2-1, with D unclear. In germline, CDR1 is LGHNA, CDR2 YNFKEQ. V shed 1 base and J shed 5 bases, with 6 bases lying between them. This CDR3 contains 13 residues. The DNA for the CDR3 is TGTGCCAGCAGCCAAGGCCGCGACAATGAGCAGTTCTTC. It translates to CASSQGRDNEQFF.

V usage is TRBV7-9 and J usage is TRBJ1-1; no definite D call. The CDR3 extends over 13 amino acids. Germline lookup yields CDR1 SEHNR and CDR2 FQNEAQ (reference sequence). The ends were cut back, 4 bases at V and 0 bases at J, with 6 bases in the middle. The CDR3, as DNA: TGTGCCAGCAGCTCCCGATTGAACACTGAAGCTTTCTTT. Its translation is CASSSRLNTEAFF.

The genes are TRBV14 and TRBJ2-1; D may correspond to TRBD1 or TRBD2 (5 bases each). The germline V gene encodes CDR1 SGHDN and CDR2 FVKESK. Trimming took off 3 bases at V and 6 bases at J, with 21 bases between the two ends. This CDR3 spans 17 amino acids. CDR3 protein: CASSQIWGIPLVNEQFF. The CDR3 DNA is TGTGCCAGCAGCCAGATTTGGGGGATACCCCTAGTCAATGAGCAGTTCTTC.

V gene TRBV5-5 combines with J gene TRBJ1-1; D is perhaps TRBD1 (5 bases). V was pared by 1 base and J by 1 base, with 11 bases between. CDR1 SGHKS and CDR2 YYEKEE come from the germline V gene (reference sequence). The CDR3 loop spans 15 amino acids. The CDR3 loop reads CASSLPPGRNTEAFF. CDR3 bases: TGTGCCAGCAGCTTGCCTCCAGGGCGGAACACTGAAGCTTTCTTT.

CDR3: CASQQETNEKLFF. The CDR3, as DNA: TGTGCCAGTCAACAGGAGACTAATGAAAAACTGTTTTTT. V usage is TRBV2 and J usage is TRBJ1-4; possible D gene TRBD1, 5 bases. V lost 9 bases to trimming and J lost 2 bases, with 10 bases between them. This CDR3 region has 13 residues. The V gene's germline CDR1 is SNHLY and CDR2 FYNNEI.

The chain employs TRBV4-1 and TRBJ2-3; D is possibly TRBD1 (6 bases). Germline V gene sequence: CDR1 MGHRA, CDR2 YSYEKL. CDR3 length: 15 residues. V gave up 6 bases and J gave up 4 bases, with 17 bases separating them. The CDR3 spells CASRQLGQGPDTQYF. The DNA for the CDR3 is TGCGCCAGCAGACAACTTGGGCAGGGGCCAGATACGCAGTATTTT.

CDR3 protein: CATSRASSTQYF. The CDR3 nucleotides are TGTGCCACCAGCAGAGCCTCGTCTACGCAGTATTTT. This chain connects TRBV15 to TRBJ2-3; D unresolved. The CDR3 is 12 amino acids. V was trimmed by 1 base and J by 8 bases, leaving 7 bases between them. Germline CDR1 reads LNHNV; CDR2 reads YYDKDF (reference sequence). The variable domain in full, completed from reference TRBV15 and TRBJ2-3, reads DAMVIQNPRYQVTQFGKPVTLSCSQTLNHNVMYWYQQKSSQAPKLLFHYYDKDFNNEADTPDNFQSRRPNTSFCFLDIRSPGLGDTAMYLCATSRASSTQYFGPGTRLTVL.

The chain uses TRBV9 and TRBJ2-3; D is possibly TRBD2 (6 bases). V lost 3 bases to trimming and J lost 0 bases, with 11 bases between them. The CDR3 runs 15 residues. CDR1 SGDLS and CDR2 YYNGEE come from the germline V gene. The CDR3 nucleotides read TGTGCCAGCAGCGGCCGCGGGGTTAGCACAGATACGCAGTATTTT. Amino acids: CASSGRGVSTDTQYF. Together with reference TRBV9 and TRBJ2-3, the CDR3 gives the full variable domain: DSGVTQTPKHLITATGQRVTLRCSPRSGDLSVYWYQQSLDQGLQFLIQYYNGEERAKGNILERFSAQQFPDLHSELNLSSLELGDSALYFCASSGRGVSTDTQYFGPGTRLTVL.

This chain links TRBV19 with TRBJ2-1; possibly TRBD1 or TRBD2 for D (5 bases each). CDR3 size: 17 residues. Trimming removed 7 bases from V and 0 bases from J, with 19 bases in between. CDR1 and CDR2 (germline): LNHDA, SQIVND (reference sequence). CDR3 protein: CASMPRGAPFSYNEQFF. Written as DNA, the CDR3 is TGTGCCAGTATGCCGAGAGGGGCCCCGTTCTCCTACAATGAGCAGTTCTTC.

The chain uses TRBV19 and TRBJ2-7, with 7 bases matching TRBD1. Germline V lookup: CDR1 LNHDA, CDR2 SQIVND (reference sequence). Trimming removed 6 bases from V and 0 bases from J; junction bases left unmatched: 8. The CDR3 has 15 residues. The chain's CDR3 is CASRSQGDSSYEQYF. In nucleotides, the CDR3 is TGTGCCAGTAGAAGCCAGGGGGATAGCTCCTACGAGCAGTACTTC.

This clone was seen a few times. The J gene is TRBJ1-3, the V gene TRBV7-8, with a tentative D call TRBD1 (5 bases). The CDR3 sequence is 12 residues long. CDR1 and CDR2 (germline): SGHVS, FQNEAQ. Deletions cut 10 bases from V and 4 bases from J, with 11 bases between. The CDR3 DNA is TGTGCCATCGGGACGGCCGGAAACACCATATATTTT. It codes for CAIGTAGNTIYF.

The chain links TRBV7-9 to TRBJ2-7; 8 nucleotides align to TRBD1. The CDR3 has 15 residues. The ends lost 5 bases at V and 7 bases at J; junction bases unmatched: 13. Germline V gene lookup returns CDR1 SEHNR and CDR2 FQNEAQ (reference sequence). CDR3 amino acids: CASSPRTGRMEEQYF. The CDR3 DNA follows: TGTGCCAGCAGCCCCAGGACAGGGAGGATGGAGGAGCAGTACTTC. Full variable domain (missing parts from reference TRBV7-9 and TRBJ2-7): DTGVSQNPRHKITKRGQNVTFRCDPISEHNRLYWYRQTLGQGPEFLTYFQNEAQLEKSRLLSDRFSAERPKGSFSTLEIQRTEQGDSAMYLCASSPRTGRMEEQYFGPGTRLTVT.

The chain uses TRBV7-9 and TRBJ1-4; D is unclear. The V and J ends lost 7 bases and 4 bases respectively, with 22 bases between them. The germline V gene encodes CDR1 SEHNR and CDR2 FQNEAQ (reference sequence). The CDR3 totals 17 residues. This chain's CDR3 is CASTSTPPTALNEKLFF. The CDR3 bases are TGTGCCAGCACCTCAACCCCGCCTACAGCCCTTAATGAAAAACTGTTTTTT. The full variable domain, its missing parts supplied by reference TRBV7-9 and TRBJ1-4, is DTGVSQNPRHKITKRGQNVTFRCDPISEHNRLYWYRQTLGQGPEFLTYFQNEAQLEKSRLLSDRFSAERPKGSFSTLEIQRTEQGDSAMYLCASTSTPPTALNEKLFFGSGTQLSVL.

This clone was seen only once. This CDR3 is also generated by other DNA sequences in the sample. This chain connects TRBV7-2 to TRBJ1-3, with D maybe TRBD1 (5 bases). This CDR3 comprises 15 residues. The germline V gene encodes CDR1 SGHTA and CDR2 FQGNSA. V shed 1 base and J shed 0 bases, with 7 bases lying between them. The CDR3 coding sequence is TGTGCCAGCAGCTTAGGGCAGGGCTCTGGAAACACCATATATTTT. The encoded protein is CASSLGQGSGNTIYF.

The chain is built from TRBV5-6 and TRBJ2-5; D is uncertain. The CDR3 spans 14 residues. V shed 5 bases and J shed 1 base, with 12 bases lying between them. The germline V gene encodes CDR1 SGHDT and CDR2 YYEEEE. The DNA of the CDR3 is TGTGCCAGCAGGGGATCTTGGGGCCAAGAGACCCAGTACTTC. Protein sequence: CASRGSWGQETQYF.

The chain combines TRBV28 with TRBJ1-4; the D is unclear. This CDR3 is built from 15 residues. Per germline, CDR1 MDHEN and CDR2 SYDVKM. V was pared by 6 bases and J by 3 bases, with 14 bases between. CDR3 protein: CASSQSGGSNEKLFF. The CDR3 DNA follows: TGTGCCAGCAGCCAATCTGGAGGGTCTAATGAAAAACTGTTTTTT.

The chain employs TRBV27 and TRBJ2-1; D is undetermined. CDR3 length: 12 residues. V was trimmed by 6 bases and J by 2 bases, leaving 5 bases between them. Germline V gives CDR1 MNHEY, CDR2 SMNVEV (reference sequence). The CDR3 reads CASRGTYNEQFF. In DNA, the CDR3 is TGTGCCAGCAGGGGGACCTACAATGAGCAGTTCTTC.

This chain's CDR3 is CASSKRTSGEQETQYF. The CDR3 nucleotides are TGCGCCAGCAGCAAACGAACTAGCGGGGAGCAAGAGACCCAGTACTTC. This chain joins TRBV5-1 and TRBJ2-5, with 10 bases that match TRBD2. CDR1 and CDR2 (germline): SGHRS, YFSETQ. The CDR3 loop spans 16 amino acids. With V trimmed by 4 bases and J by 2 bases, 8 bases remained unmatched.

The rearrangement uses TRBV4-3 and TRBJ2-1, with 9 nucleotides matching TRBD2. V lost 4 bases to trimming and J lost 4 bases; unmatched junction nucleotides: 23. The CDR3 contains 21 residues. Looked up from germline, CDR1 is LGHNA and CDR2 is YSLEER. The CDR3 DNA sequence: TGCGCCAGCAGCCTTCTCAACCCTCTGCGGGAGGGCCCACACTCATACAATGAGCAGTTCTTC. Protein: CASSLLNPLREGPHSYNEQFF.

The rearrangement links TRBV28 to TRBJ2-1; 10 bases are a match to TRBD2. CDR3 length: 15 amino acids. V lost 6 bases and J lost 2; bases outside the gene matches: 4. Germline values: CDR1 MDHEN, CDR2 SYDVKM. The CDR3 sequence is CASRNSGRPYNEQFF. The DNA of the CDR3 is TGTGCCAGCAGGAATAGCGGGAGGCCCTACAATGAGCAGTTCTTC.

A few counts support this clone. V and J are TRBV11-3 and TRBJ1-1, with TRBD1 as a possible D gene (6 bases). Germline CDR1 is SGHNT and CDR2 is YENEEA. V was shortened by 5 bases and J by 5 bases, with 12 bases between the two germline ends. This CDR3 region has 13 residues. CDR3 protein: CASSRQEGTEAFF. The CDR3 DNA reads TGTGCCAGCAGCCGACAGGAAGGGACTGAAGCTTTCTTT.

V gene TRBV20-1 combines with J gene TRBJ2-1, with unresolved D. Germline CDR1 is DFQATT and CDR2 is SNEGSKA (reference sequence). The V end was cut by 5 bases, the J end by 9 bases, with 11 bases between. This CDR3 comprises 11 residues. CDR3 coding DNA: TGCAGTGCTCATCATGGTGTTGAGCAGTTCTTC. Protein sequence: CSAHHGVEQFF.

In its sample, this clone was seen once. Different DNA sequences within this sample yield the same CDR3. The chain combines TRBV28 with TRBJ2-1; 13 positions agree with TRBD2. Germline V lookup: CDR1 MDHEN, CDR2 SYDVKM. V was clipped by 3 bases and J by 9 bases; unmatched bases: 5. The CDR3 has 15 amino acids. The DNA of the CDR3 is TGTGCCAGCAGTTTTCGACTAGCGGGAGGAGGTGAGCAGTTCTTC. Protein sequence: CASSFRLAGGGEQFF.

The chain uses TRBV7-8 and TRBJ1-1; D might be TRBD1 (6 bases). The V end lost 5 bases, the J end lost 5 bases, and 18 bases lay between the germline ends. Germline V CDR1 and CDR2: SGHVS, FQNEAQ. CDR3 length: 15 amino acids. CDR3 amino acids: CASSPARSGATEAFF. For the CDR3, the DNA is TGTGCCAGCAGCCCCGCCCGGTCGGGGGCAACTGAAGCTTTCTTT.

This chain links TRBV12-5 with TRBJ2-3; D perhaps matches TRBD2 (5 bases). This CDR3 is built from 18 residues. Per the germline V gene, CDR1 is LGHNT and CDR2 is FRNRAP. V was clipped by 2 bases and J by 5 bases, with 23 bases between them. The DNA of the CDR3 is TGTGCTAGTGGTTTGACACAGAGGGCGGTATGGGAAGGAGATACGCAGTATTTT. Translating gives CASGLTQRAVWEGDTQYF.

The chain uses TRBV25-1 and TRBJ2-7; the D gene is possibly TRBD2 (5 bases). Germline V CDR1 and CDR2: MGHDK, SYGVNS. This CDR3 comprises 12 residues. Trimming took off 9 bases at V and 3 bases at J, with 12 bases between the two ends. The chain's CDR3 is CASLSDYYEQYF. CDR3 sequence (DNA): TGTGCCAGTCTCTCCGACTACTACGAGCAGTACTTC.

This clone turned up a few times. The chain recombines TRBV7-9 with TRBJ2-7; D may correspond to TRBD1 or TRBD2 (5 bases each). V lost 7 bases, J lost 3 bases, and 10 bases lay in between. Germline V gene sequence: CDR1 SEHNR, CDR2 FQNEAQ (reference sequence). The CDR3 totals 12 residues. Here the CDR3 DNA reads TGTGCCAGCACAGGGAGCGTCTACGAGCAGTACTTC. Translated: CASTGSVYEQYF.